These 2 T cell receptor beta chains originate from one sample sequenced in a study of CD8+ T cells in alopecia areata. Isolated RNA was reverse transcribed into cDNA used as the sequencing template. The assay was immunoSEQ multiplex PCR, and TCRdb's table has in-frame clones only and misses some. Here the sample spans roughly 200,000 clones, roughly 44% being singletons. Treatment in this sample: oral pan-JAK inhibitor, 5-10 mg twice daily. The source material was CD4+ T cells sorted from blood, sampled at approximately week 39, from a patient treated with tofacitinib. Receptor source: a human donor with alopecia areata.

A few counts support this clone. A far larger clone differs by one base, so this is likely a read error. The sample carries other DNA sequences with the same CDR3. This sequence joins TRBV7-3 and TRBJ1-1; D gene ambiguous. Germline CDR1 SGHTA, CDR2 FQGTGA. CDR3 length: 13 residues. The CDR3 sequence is CASSLGWNTEAFF. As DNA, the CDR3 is TGTGCCAGCAGCTTAGGGTGGAACACCGAAGCTTTCTTT.

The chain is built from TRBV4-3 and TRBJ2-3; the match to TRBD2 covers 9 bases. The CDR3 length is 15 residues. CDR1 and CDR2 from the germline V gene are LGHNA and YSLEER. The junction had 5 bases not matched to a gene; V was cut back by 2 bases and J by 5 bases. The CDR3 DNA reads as TGCGCCAGCAGCCAATCCCTAGCGGGAATAGATACGCAGTATTTT. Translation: CASSQSLAGIDTQYF.